Here is one T cell receptor beta chain with its context. Its target is not known. It was with 60 Vbeta and 13 Jbeta primers that the PCR ran. The repertoire was sequenced with immunoSEQ multiplex PCR; TCRdb's copy has only in-frame clones and lacks some. The listing records 65,000 to 85,000 clones. The record originates from a study of cytomegalovirus exposure and HLA in healthy donors. Turning to the study itself: Genotyping of roughly 400 donors showed that around 86% belonged to the Caucasian-associated ancestry cluster. Study-wide results and caveats: Most TCR sequences proved rare, with some public TCRs found in many donors. Published work reported that the classifier diagnosed cytomegalovirus status with high specificity and sensitivity. For presence/absence analyses, sequencing depth was assumed to be roughly uniform across donors.

The receptor comes from a woman in her fifties or sixties in good health and CMV-seronegative. Sequencing used PBMCs.

CDR3 loop: CASRDSASTDTQYF. CDR3 DNA: TGCGCCAGCAGGGACAGCGCTAGCACAGATACGCAGTATTTT. The chain employs TRBV5-1 and TRBJ2-3; perhaps TRBD1 as D (6 bases). Per the germline V gene, CDR1 is SGHRS and CDR2 is YFSETQ. The V and J ends lost 5 bases and 0 bases respectively, with 10 bases between them. The CDR3 has 14 amino acids.